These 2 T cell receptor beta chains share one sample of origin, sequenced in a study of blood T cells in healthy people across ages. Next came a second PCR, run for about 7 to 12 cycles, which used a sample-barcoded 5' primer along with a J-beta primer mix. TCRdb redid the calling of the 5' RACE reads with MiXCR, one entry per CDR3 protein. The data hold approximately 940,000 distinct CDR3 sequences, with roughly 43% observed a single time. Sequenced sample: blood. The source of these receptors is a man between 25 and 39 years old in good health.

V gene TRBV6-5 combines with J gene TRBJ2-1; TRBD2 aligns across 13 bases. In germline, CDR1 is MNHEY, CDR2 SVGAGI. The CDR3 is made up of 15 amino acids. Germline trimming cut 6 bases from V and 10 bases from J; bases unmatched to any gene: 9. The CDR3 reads CASSQTSGGSREQFF. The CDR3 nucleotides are TGTGCCAGCAGCCAGACTAGCGGGGGGTCTCGGGAGCAGTTCTTC.

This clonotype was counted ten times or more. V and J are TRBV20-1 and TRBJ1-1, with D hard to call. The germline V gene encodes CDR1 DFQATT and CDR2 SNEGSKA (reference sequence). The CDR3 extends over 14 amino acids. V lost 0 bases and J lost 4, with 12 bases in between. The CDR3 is CSARDNVSPTEAFF. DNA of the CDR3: TGCAGTGCTAGAGATAACGTAAGTCCCACTGAAGCTTTCTTT.